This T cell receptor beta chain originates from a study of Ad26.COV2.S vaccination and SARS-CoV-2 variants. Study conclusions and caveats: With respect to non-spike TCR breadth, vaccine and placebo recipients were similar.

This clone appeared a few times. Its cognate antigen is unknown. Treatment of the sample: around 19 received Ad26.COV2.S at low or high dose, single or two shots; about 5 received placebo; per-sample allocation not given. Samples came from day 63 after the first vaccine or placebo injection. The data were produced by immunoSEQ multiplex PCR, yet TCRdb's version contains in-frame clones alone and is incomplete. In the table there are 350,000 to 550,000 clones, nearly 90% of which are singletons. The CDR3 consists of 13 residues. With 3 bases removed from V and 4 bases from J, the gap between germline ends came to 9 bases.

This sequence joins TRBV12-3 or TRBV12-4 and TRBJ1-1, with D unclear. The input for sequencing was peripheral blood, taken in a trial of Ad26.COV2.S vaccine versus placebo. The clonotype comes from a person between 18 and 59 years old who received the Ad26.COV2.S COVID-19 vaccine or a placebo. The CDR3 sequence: CASSLGFGTEAFF. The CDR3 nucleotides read TGTGCCAGCAGTTTGGGGTTTGGCACTGAAGCTTTCTTT.